This TCR beta chain appears in the sequencing data of a study of blood T cell repertoires in COVID-19. The wider study: Some COVID-19 samples were acute and others convalescent; all came from the United States, Italy and Spain.

In the authors' methods: Estimation of nucleated cell counts relied on the amplification of reference gene primers. The method was immunoSEQ multiplex PCR; TCRdb's version includes in-frame clones alone and lacks a portion of them. Clonal size and the V and J genes are those of that table, whereas D and trimming came from the DNA. The sample lists over 250,000 clones, roughly 88% occurring once. The CDR3 totals 14 residues. V gave up 7 bases and J gave up 8 bases, with 16 bases separating them. CDR1 and CDR2 (germline): KGHDR, SFDVKD. The J gene is TRBJ1-4, the V gene TRBV24-1, with D tentatively TRBD1 (5 bases). The clonotype comes from a woman aged 70-85 years with acute or convalescent COVID-19. Sequences were obtained from peripheral blood. In nucleotides, the CDR3 is TGTGCCACCAGCGGGGGGGAGAGGGGAGAAAAACTGTTTTTT. This sequence encodes CATSGGERGEKLFF.